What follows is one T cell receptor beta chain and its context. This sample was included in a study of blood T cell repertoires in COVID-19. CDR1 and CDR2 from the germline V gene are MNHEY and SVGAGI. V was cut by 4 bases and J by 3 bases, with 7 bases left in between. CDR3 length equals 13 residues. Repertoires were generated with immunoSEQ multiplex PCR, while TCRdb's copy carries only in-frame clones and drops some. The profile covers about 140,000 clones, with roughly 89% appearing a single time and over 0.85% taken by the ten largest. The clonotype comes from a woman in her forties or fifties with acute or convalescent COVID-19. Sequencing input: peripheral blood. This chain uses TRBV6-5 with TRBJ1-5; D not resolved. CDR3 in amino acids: CASSSNPNQPQHF. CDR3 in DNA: TGTGCCAGCAGTTCTAACCCCAATCAGCCCCAGCATTTT.